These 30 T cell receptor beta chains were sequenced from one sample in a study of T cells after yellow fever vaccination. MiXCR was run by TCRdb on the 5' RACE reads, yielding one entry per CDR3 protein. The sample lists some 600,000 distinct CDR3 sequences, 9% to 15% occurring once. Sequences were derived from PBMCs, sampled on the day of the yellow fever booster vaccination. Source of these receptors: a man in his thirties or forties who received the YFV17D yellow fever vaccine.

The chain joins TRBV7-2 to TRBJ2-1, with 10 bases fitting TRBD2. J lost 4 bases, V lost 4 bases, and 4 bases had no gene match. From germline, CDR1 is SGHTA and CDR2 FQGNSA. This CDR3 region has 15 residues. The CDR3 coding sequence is TGTGCCAGCAGCTCTAGCGGGAGAAGGTACAATGAGCAGTTCTTC. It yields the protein CASSSSGRRYNEQFF.

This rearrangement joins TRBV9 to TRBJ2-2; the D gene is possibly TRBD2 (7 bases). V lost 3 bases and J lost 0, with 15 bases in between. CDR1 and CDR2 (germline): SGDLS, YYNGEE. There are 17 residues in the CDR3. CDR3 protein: CASSAGGGGTNTGELFF. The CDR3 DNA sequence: TGTGCCAGCAGCGCTGGGGGGGGCGGGACGAACACCGGGGAGCTGTTTTTT.

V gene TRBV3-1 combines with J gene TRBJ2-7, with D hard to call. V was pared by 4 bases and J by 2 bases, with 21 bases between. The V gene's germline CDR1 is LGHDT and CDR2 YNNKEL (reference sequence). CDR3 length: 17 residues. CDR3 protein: CASSPPSFRSRPYEQYF. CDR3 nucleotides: TGTGCCAGCAGCCCCCCCTCCTTCAGGAGCCGCCCCTACGAGCAGTACTTC.

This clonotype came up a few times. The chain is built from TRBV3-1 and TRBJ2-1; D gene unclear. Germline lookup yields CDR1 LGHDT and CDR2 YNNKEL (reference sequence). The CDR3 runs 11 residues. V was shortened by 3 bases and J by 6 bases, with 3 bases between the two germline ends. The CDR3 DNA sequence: TGTGCCAGCAGCCACGCCAATGAGCAGTTCTTC. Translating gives CASSHANEQFF.

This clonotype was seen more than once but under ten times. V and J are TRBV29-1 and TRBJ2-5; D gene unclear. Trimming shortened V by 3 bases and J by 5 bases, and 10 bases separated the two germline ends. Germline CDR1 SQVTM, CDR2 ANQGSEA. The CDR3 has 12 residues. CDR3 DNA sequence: TGCAGCGTTGATGGACCGCTGGAGACCCAGTACTTC. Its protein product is CSVDGPLETQYF.

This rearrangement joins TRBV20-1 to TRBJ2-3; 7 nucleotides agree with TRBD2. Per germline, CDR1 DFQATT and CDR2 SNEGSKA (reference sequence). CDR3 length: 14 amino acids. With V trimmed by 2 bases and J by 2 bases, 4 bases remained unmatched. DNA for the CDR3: TGCAGTGCTAGACTAGCGGCTCTCACAGATACGCAGTATTTT. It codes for CSARLAALTDTQYF.

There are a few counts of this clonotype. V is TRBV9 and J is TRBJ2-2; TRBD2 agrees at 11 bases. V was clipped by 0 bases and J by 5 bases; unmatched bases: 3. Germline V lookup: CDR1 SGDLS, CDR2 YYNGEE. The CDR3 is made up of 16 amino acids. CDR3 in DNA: TGTGCCAGCAGCGTAGAGGGACTAGCGGATACCGGGGAGCTGTTTTTT. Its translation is CASSVEGLADTGELFF.

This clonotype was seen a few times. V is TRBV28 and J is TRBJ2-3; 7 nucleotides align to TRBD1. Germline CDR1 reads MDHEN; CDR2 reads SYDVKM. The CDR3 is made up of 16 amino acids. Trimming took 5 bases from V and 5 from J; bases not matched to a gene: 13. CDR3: CASSPQTGVQGDTQYF. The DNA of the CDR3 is TGTGCCAGCAGTCCTCAAACAGGGGTTCAGGGAGATACGCAGTATTTT.

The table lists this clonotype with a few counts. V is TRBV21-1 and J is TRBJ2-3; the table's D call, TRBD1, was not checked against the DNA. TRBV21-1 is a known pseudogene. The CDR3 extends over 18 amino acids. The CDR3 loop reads CASSIEDRGFLRADTQYF. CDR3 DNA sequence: TGTGCCAGCAGCATTGAGGACAGGGGGTTTCTACGAGCGGATACGCAGTATTTT.

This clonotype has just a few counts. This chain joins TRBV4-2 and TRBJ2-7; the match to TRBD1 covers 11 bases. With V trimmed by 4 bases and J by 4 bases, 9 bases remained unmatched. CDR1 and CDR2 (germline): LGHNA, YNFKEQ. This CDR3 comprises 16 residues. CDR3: CASSLISGTGGYEQYF. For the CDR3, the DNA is TGTGCCAGCAGCCTGATCTCCGGGACAGGGGGGTACGAGCAGTACTTC.

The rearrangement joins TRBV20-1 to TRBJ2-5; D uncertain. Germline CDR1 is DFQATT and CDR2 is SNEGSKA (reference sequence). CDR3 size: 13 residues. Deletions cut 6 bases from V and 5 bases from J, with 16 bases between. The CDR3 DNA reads TGCAGTGCCCCCGGGCTGGGGATGGAGACCCAGTACTTC. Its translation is CSAPGLGMETQYF.

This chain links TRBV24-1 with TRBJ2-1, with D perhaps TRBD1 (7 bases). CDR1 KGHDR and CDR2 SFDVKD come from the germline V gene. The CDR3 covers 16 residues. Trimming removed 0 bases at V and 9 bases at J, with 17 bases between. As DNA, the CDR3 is TGTGCCACCAGTGATTTGAGTGCGGAGGGGGCGGGTGAGCAGTTCTTC. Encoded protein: CATSDLSAEGAGEQFF.

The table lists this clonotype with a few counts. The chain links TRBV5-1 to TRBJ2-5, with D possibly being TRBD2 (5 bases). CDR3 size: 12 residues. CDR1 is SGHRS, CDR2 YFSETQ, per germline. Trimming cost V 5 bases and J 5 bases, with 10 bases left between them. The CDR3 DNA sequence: TGCGCCAGCAGGAGTCCGGGGGAGACCCAGTACTTC. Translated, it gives CASRSPGETQYF.

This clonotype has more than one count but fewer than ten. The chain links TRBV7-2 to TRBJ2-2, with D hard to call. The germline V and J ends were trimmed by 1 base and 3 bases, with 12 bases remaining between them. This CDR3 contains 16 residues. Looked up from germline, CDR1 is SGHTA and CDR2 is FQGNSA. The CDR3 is CASSLVGVVDTGELFF. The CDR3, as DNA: TGTGCCAGCAGCTTAGTTGGGGTGGTGGACACCGGGGAGCTGTTTTTT.

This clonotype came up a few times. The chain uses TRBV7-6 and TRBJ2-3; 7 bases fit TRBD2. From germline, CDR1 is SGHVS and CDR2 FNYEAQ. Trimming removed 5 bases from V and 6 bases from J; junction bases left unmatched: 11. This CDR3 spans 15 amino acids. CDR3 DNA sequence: TGTGCCAGCAGCCACCCAGCCAGCGGGGTTGATACGCAGTATTTT. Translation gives CASSHPASGVDTQYF.

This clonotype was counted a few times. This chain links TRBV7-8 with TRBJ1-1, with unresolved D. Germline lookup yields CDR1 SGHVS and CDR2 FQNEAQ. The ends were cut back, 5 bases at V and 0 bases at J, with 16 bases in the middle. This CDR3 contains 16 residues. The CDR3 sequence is CASSREVSSMNTEAFF. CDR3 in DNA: TGTGCCAGCAGCCGAGAAGTGAGCTCCATGAACACTGAAGCTTTCTTT.

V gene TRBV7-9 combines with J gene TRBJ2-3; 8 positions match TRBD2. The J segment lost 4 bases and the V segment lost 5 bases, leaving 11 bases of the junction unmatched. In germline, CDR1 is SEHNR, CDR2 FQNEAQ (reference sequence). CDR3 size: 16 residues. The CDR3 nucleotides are TGTGCCAGCAGCGGACCCGGGGGGGAGGGGCCAGATACGCAGTATTTT. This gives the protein CASSGPGGEGPDTQYF.

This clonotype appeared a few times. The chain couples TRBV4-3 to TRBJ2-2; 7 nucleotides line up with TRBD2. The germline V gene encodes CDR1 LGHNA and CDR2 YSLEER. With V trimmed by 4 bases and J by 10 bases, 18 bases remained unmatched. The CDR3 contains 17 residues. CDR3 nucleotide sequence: TGCGCCAGCAGCCGGACACACCCGGGCGGGGGTGCCACGGAGCTGTTTTTT. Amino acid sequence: CASSRTHPGGGATELFF.

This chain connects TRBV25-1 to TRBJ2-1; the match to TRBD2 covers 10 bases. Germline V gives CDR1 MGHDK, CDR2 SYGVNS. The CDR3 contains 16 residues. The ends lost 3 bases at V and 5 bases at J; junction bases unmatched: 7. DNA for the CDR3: TGTGCCAGCAGTGAGCCTCTAGCGGGAGCCCACAATGAGCAGTTCTTC. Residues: CASSEPLAGAHNEQFF. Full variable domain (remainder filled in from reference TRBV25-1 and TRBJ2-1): EADIYQTPRYLVIGTGKKITLECSQTMGHDKMYWYQQDPGMELHLIHYSYGVNSTEKGDLSSESTVSRIRTEHFPLTLESARPSHTSQYLCASSEPLAGAHNEQFFGPGTRLTVL.

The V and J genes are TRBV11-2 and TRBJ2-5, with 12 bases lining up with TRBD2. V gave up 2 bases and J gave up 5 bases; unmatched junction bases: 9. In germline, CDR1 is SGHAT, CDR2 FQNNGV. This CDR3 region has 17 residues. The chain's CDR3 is CASSLRRLAGVRETQYF. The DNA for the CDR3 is TGTGCCAGCAGCTTACGAAGACTAGCGGGAGTGAGGGAGACCCAGTACTTC.

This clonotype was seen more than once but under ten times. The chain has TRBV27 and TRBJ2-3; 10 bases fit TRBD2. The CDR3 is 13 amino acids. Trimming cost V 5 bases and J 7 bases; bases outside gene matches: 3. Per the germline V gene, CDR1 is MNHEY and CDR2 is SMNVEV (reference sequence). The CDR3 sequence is CASSPGLAYTQYF. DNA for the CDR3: TGTGCCAGCAGTCCGGGACTAGCGTATACGCAGTATTTT.

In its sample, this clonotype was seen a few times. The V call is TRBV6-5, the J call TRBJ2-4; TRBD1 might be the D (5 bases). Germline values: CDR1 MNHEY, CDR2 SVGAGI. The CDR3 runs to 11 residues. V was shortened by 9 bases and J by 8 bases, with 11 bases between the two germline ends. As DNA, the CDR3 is TGTGCCAGTATGCAGGGTGACATTCAGTACTTC. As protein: CASMQGDIQYF.

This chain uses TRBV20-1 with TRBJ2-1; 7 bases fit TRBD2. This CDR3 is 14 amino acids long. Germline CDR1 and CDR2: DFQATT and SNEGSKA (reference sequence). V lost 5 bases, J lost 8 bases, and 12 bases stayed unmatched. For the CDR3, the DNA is TGCAGTGCTGGGGGGGGAGGGCCTAGGGATGAGCAGTTCTTC. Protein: CSAGGGGPRDEQFF.

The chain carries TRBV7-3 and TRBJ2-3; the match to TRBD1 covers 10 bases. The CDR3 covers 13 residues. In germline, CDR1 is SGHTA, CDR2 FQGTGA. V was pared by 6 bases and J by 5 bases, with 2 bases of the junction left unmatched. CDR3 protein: CASRGTGVDTQYF. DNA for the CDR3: TGTGCCAGCAGGGGGACAGGGGTAGATACGCAGTATTTT.

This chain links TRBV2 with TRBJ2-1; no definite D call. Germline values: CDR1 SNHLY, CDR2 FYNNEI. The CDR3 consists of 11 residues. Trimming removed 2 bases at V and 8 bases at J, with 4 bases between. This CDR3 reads CASSEPDEQFF. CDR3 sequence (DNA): TGTGCCAGCAGTGAACCTGATGAGCAGTTCTTC.

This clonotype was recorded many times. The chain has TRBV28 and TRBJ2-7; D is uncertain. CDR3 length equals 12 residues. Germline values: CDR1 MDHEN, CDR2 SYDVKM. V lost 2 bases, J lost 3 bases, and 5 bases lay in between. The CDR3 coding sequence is TGTGCCAGCAGTTTACTTTTCTACGAGCAGTACTTC. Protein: CASSLLFYEQYF.

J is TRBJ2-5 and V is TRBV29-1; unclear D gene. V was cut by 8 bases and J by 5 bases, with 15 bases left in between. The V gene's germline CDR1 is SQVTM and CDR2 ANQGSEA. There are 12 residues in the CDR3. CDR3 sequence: CSSRTARETQYF. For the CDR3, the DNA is TGCAGCTCAAGGACGGCCCGGGAGACCCAGTACTTC.

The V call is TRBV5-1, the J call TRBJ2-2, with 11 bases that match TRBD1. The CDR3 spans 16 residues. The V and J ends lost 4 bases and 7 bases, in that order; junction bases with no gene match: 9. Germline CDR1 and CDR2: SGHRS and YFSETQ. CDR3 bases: TGCGCCAGCAGCCATCCGGACAGGGGGCGAGTCGGGGAGCTGTTTTTT. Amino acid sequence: CASSHPDRGRVGELFF.

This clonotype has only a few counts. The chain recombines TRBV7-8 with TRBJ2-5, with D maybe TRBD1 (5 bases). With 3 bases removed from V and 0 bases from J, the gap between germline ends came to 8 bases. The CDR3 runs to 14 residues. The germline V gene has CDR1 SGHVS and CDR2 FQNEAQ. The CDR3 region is CASSFTGHQETQYF. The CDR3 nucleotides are TGTGCCAGCAGCTTCACAGGTCACCAAGAGACCCAGTACTTC.

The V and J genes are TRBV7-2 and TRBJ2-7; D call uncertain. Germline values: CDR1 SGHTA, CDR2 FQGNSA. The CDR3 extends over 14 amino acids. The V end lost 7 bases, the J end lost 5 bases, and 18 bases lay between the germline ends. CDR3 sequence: CASIPTRGIHEQYF. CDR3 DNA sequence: TGTGCCAGCATCCCAACTCGAGGAATACACGAGCAGTACTTC.